The 9 T cell receptor beta chains reported below all come from one sample, sequenced in a study of blood T cell repertoires in COVID-19. Some clones are missing from TCRdb's copy, which holds only in-frame ones; the method was immunoSEQ multiplex PCR. The sample has fewer than 500,000 clones; around 86% are singletons. Material for sequencing was peripheral blood. The receptors were sampled from a woman aged 25-40 years with active or convalescent COVID-19.

The chain joins TRBV29-1 to TRBJ2-6; TRBD1 is a possible D gene (6 bases). The germline V gene encodes CDR1 SQVTM and CDR2 ANQGSEA. The CDR3 covers 20 residues. V was cut by 2 bases and J by 0 bases, with 23 bases left in between. CDR3 residues: CSVEFVGADRLNSGANVLTF. CDR3 bases: TGCAGCGTTGAATTCGTAGGGGCGGACAGATTGAACTCTGGGGCCAACGTCCTGACTTTC.

This clone was observed a few times. This chain links TRBV11-2 with TRBJ1-1; D is perhaps TRBD1 (5 bases). This CDR3 spans 15 amino acids. Germline lookup yields CDR1 SGHAT and CDR2 FQNNGV. V lost 1 base, J lost 1 base, and 10 bases lay in between. The CDR3 is CASSLVLRGNTEAFF. The CDR3 DNA follows: TGTGCCAGCAGCTTAGTCCTTAGGGGGAACACTGAAGCTTTCTTT.

The chain is built from TRBV7-2 and TRBJ1-6; unclear D gene. This CDR3 spans 13 amino acids. The V and J ends lost 3 bases and 10 bases respectively, with 10 bases between them. Germline loops: CDR1 SGHTA, CDR2 FQGNSA. The CDR3 spells CASSLISGSPLHF. The CDR3 DNA reads TGTGCCAGCAGCTTGATATCCGGGTCACCCCTCCACTTT.

Here the CDR3 DNA reads TGTGCCAGCAGCTTAGGCACAGGGGCCTCCTACGAGCAGTACTTC. Protein sequence: CASSLGTGASYEQYF. The chain recombines TRBV7-9 with TRBJ2-7; TRBD1 aligns across 7 bases. The CDR3 is 15 residues long. Trimming cost V 1 base and J 0 bases; bases outside gene matches: 3. Looked up from germline, CDR1 is SEHNR and CDR2 is FQNEAQ (reference sequence).

CDR3 DNA: TGTGCCAGCAATAGTGGGACATTAAATTCACCCCTCCACTTT. This gives the protein CASNSGTLNSPLHF. The chain has TRBV6-5 and TRBJ1-6; TRBD1 is a possible D gene (6 bases). Germline V lookup: CDR1 MNHEY, CDR2 SVGAGI. The CDR3 contains 14 residues. V was cut by 7 bases and J by 7 bases, with 14 bases left in between.

The CDR3 bases are TGTGCCAGTAGTATAAGTATTGGCGCAGCGAGCAATCAGCCCCAGCATTTT. It yields the protein CASSISIGAASNQPQHF. The chain links TRBV19 to TRBJ1-5; D call uncertain. This CDR3 comprises 17 residues. Germline V CDR1 and CDR2: LNHDA, SQIVND (reference sequence). V was trimmed by 2 bases and J by 1 base, leaving 15 bases between them. The whole variable domain, filled in from reference TRBV19 and TRBJ1-5, reads DGGITQSPKYLFRKEGQNVTLSCEQNLNHDAMYWYRQDPGQGLRLIYYSQIVNDFQKGDIAEGYSVSREKKESFPLTVTSAQKNPTAFYLCASSISIGAASNQPQHFGDGTRLSIL.

This clone is a singleton in its sample. The sample holds other DNA sequences that translate to the same CDR3. V gene TRBV30 combines with J gene TRBJ1-5; 7 bases are shared with TRBD1. The J segment lost 6 bases and the V segment lost 2 bases, leaving 4 bases of the junction unmatched. The CDR3 contains 13 residues. The germline CDR1 and CDR2 sequences are GTSNPN and SVGIG (reference sequence). DNA for the CDR3: TGTGCCTGGAGTAGACAGGGCAGTCAGCCCCAGCATTTT. It encodes CAWSRQGSQPQHF.

The chain links TRBV3-1 (or the pseudogene TRBV3-2) to TRBJ2-1, with a tentative D call TRBD2 (5 bases). Germline CDR1 is LGHDT and CDR2 is YNNKEL (reference sequence). The CDR3 loop spans 14 amino acids. Between the trimmed V and J ends, which lost 3 bases and 10 bases, there was a span of 16 bases. In DNA form, the CDR3 reads TGTGCCAGCAGCCAGGGTCTCCTCCCGGGGGAGCAGTTCTTC. It translates to CASSQGLLPGEQFF.

The V call is TRBV29-1, the J call TRBJ2-7, with D possibly TRBD1 on 5 matching bases. This CDR3 has 13 amino acids. V lost 6 bases and J 1 base, leaving 13 bases between the germline ends. Germline V gene lookup returns CDR1 SQVTM and CDR2 ANQGSEA. CDR3 region: CSVIYGASYEQYF. The CDR3 bases are TGCAGCGTCATATATGGGGCGTCCTACGAGCAGTACTTC.